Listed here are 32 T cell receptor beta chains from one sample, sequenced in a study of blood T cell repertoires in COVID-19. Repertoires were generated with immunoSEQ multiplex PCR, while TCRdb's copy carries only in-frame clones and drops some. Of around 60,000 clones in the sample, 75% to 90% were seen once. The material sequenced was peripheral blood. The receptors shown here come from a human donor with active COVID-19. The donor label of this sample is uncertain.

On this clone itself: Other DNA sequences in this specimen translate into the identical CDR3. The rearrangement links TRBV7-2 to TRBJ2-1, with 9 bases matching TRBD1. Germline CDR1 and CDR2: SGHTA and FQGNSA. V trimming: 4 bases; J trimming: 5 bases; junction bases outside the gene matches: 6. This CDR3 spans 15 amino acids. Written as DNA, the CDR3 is TGTGCCAGCAGCTCGAGGGACAGGGAACACAATGAGCAGTTCTTC. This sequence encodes CASSSRDREHNEQFF.

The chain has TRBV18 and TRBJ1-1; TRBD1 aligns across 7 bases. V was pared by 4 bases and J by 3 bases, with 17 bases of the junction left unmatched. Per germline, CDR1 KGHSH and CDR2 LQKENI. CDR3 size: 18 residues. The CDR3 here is CASSQSRGVQGRYTEAFF. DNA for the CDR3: TGTGCCAGCTCACAGAGTAGGGGAGTACAGGGGCGATACACTGAAGCTTTCTTT.

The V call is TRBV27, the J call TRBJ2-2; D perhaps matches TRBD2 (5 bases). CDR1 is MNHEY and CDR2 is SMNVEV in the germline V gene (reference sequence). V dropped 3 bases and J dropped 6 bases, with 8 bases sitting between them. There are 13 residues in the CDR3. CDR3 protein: CASSLRVSGELFF. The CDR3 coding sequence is TGTGCCAGCAGTTTGAGGGTCTCCGGGGAGCTGTTTTTT.

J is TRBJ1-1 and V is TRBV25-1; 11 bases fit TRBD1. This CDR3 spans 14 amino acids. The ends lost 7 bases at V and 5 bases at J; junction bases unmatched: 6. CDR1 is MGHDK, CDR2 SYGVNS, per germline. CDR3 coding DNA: TGTGCCAGCATGGCGGACAGGGGGCAAACTGAAGCTTTCTTT. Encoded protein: CASMADRGQTEAFF.

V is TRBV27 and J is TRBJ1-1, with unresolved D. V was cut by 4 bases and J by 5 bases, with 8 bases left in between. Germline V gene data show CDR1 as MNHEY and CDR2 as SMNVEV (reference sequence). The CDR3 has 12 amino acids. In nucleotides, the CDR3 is TGTGCCAGCAGTTCGGCCGGGACTGAAGCTTTCTTT. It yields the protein CASSSAGTEAFF.

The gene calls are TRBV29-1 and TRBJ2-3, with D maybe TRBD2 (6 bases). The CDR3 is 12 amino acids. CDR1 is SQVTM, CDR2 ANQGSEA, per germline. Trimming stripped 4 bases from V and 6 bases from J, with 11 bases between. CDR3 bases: TGCAGCGTTGCCCGGGGGTCCGATACGCAGTATTTT. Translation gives CSVARGSDTQYF.

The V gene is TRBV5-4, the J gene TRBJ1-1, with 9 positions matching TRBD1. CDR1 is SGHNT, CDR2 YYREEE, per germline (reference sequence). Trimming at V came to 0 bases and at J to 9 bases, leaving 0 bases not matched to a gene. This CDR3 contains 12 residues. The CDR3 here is CASSLDRGQAFF. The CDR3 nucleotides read TGTGCCAGCAGCTTGGACAGGGGGCAAGCTTTCTTT.

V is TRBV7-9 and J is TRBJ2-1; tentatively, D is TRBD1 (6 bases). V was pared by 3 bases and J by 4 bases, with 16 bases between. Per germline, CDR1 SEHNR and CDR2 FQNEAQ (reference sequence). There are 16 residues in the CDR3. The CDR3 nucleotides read TGTGCCAGCAGCTTCGCAGGGACAAGTCTTTACAATGAGCAGTTCTTC. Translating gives CASSFAGTSLYNEQFF.

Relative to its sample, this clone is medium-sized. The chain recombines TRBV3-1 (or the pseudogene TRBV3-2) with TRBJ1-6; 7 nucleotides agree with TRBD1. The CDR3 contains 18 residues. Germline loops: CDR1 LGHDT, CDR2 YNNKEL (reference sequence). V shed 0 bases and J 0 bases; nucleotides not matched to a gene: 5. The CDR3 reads CASSQDGQVSSYNSPLHF. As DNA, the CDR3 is TGTGCCAGCAGCCAAGATGGACAGGTCAGCTCCTATAATTCACCCCTCCACTTT.

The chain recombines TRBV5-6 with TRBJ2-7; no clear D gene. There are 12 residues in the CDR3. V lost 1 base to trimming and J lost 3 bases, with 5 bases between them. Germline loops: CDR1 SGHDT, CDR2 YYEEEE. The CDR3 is CASSLNNYEQYF. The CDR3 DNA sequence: TGTGCCAGCAGCTTGAACAACTACGAGCAGTACTTC.

The CDR3 spells CASSPPSGTSGYNEQFF. The CDR3 DNA follows: TGTGCCAGCAGCCCACCATCCGGGACTAGCGGGTACAATGAGCAGTTCTTC. The genes are TRBV11-3 and TRBJ2-1; the match to TRBD2 covers 12 bases. The V and J ends lost 5 bases and 4 bases, in that order; junction bases with no gene match: 9. The CDR3 runs 17 residues. Germline V lookup: CDR1 SGHNT, CDR2 YENEEA.

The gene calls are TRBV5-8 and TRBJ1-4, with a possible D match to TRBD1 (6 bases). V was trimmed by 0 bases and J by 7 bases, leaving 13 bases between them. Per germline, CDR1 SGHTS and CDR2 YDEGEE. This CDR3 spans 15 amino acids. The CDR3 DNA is TGTGCCAGCAGCTTGGCCGGGGGGGCAGGTGAAAAACTGTTTTTT. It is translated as CASSLAGGAGEKLFF.

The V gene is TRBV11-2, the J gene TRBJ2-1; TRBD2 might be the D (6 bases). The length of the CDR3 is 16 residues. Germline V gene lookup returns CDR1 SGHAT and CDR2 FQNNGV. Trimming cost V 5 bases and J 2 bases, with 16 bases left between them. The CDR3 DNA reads TGTGCCAGCAGCCTGGGGGGTGGTGGGACCTACAATGAGCAGTTCTTC. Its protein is CASSLGGGGTYNEQFF.

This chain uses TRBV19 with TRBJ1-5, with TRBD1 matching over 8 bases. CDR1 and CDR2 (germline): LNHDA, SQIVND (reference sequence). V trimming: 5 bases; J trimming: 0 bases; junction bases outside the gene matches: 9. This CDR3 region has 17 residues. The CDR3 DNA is TGTGCCAGTAGTGGGGACAGGACACTTTATAGCAATCAGCCCCAGCATTTT. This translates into CASSGDRTLYSNQPQHF.

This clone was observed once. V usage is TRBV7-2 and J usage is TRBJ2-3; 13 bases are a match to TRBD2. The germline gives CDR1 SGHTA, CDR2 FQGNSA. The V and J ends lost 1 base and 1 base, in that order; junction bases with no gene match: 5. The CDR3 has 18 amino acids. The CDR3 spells CASSLDWGLAGRTDTQYF. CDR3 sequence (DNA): TGTGCCAGCAGCTTAGACTGGGGACTAGCGGGGCGCACAGATACGCAGTATTTT.

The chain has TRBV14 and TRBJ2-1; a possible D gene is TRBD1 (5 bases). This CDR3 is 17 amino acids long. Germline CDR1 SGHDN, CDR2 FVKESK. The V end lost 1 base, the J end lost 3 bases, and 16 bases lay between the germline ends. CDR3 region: CASSQGGRGAIYNEQFF. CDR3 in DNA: TGTGCCAGCAGCCAAGGAGGAAGGGGTGCTATCTACAATGAGCAGTTCTTC.

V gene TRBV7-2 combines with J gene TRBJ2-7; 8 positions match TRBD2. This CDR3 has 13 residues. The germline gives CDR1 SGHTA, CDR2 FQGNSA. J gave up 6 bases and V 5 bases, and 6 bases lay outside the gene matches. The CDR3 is CASSPSGPREQYF. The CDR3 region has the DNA TGTGCCAGCAGCCCTAGCGGGCCTCGCGAGCAGTACTTC.

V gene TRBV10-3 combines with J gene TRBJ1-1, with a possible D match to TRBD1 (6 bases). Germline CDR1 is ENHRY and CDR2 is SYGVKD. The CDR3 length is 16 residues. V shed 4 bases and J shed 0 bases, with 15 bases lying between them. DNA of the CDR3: TGTGCCATCAGTGGACCCCTCAGGGACATGAACACTGAAGCTTTCTTT. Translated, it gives CAISGPLRDMNTEAFF.

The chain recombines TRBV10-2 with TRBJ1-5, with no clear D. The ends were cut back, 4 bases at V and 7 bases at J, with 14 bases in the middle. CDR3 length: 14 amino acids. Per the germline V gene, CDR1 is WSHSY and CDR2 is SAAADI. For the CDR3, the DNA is TGCGCCAGCAGTGCGGGGTTGGAGGGACAGCCCCAGCATTTT. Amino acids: CASSAGLEGQPQHF.

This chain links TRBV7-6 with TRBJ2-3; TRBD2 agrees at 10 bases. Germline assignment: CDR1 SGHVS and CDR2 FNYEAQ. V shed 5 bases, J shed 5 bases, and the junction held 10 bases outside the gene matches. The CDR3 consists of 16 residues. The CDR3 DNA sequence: TGTGCCAGCAGCCTACAAGCGGGGGGGGCCGGAGATACGCAGTATTTT. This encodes CASSLQAGGAGDTQYF. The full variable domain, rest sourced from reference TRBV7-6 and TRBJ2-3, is GAGVSQSPRYKVTKRGQDVALRCDPISGHVSLYWYRQALGQGPEFLTYFNYEAQQDKSGLPNDRFSAERPEGSISTLTIQRTEQRDSAMYRCASSLQAGGAGDTQYFGPGTRLTVL.

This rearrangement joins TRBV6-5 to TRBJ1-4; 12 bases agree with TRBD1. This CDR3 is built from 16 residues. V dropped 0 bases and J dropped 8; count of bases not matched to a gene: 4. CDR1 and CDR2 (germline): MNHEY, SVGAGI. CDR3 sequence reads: CASSYSLGTGGEKLFF. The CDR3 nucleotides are TGTGCCAGCAGTTACTCGTTAGGGACAGGGGGCGAAAAACTGTTTTTT.

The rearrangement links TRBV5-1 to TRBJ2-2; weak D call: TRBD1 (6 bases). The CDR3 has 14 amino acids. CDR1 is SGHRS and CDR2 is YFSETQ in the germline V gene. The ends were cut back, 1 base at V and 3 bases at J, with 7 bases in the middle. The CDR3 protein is CASSLPGDTGELFF. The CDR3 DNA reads TGCGCCAGCAGCTTGCCAGGGGACACCGGGGAGCTGTTTTTT.

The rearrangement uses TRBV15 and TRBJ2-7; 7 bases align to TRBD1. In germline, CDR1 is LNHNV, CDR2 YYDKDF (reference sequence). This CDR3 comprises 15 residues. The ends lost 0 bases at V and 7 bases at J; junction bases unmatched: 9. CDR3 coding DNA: TGTGCCACCAGCAGAGAAGGGACAGCCATCTTTGAGCAGTACTTC. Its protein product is CATSREGTAIFEQYF. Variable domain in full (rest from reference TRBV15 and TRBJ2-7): DAMVIQNPRYQVTQFGKPVTLSCSQTLNHNVMYWYQQKSSQAPKLLFHYYDKDFNNEADTPDNFQSRRPNTSFCFLDIRSPGLGDTAMYLCATSREGTAIFEQYFGPGTRLTVT.

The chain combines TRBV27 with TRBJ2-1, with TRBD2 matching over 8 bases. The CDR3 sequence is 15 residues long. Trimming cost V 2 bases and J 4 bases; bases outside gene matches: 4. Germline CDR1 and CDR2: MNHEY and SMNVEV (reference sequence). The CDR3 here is CASSLAGRGYNEQFF. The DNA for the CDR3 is TGTGCCAGCAGTTTAGCCGGGAGGGGTTACAATGAGCAGTTCTTC.

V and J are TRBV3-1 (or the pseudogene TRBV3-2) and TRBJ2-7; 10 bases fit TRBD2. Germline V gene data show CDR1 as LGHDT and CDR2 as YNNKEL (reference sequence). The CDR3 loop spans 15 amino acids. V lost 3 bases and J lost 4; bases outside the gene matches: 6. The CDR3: CASSQSAGGRYEQYF. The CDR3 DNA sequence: TGTGCCAGCAGCCAGTCAGCGGGGGGGCGGTACGAGCAGTACTTC.

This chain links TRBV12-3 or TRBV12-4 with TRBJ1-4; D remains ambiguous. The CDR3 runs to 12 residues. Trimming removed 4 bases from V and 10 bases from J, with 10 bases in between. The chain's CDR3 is CASSYNGGKLFF. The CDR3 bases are TGTGCCAGCAGTTATAACGGCGGAAAACTGTTTTTT.

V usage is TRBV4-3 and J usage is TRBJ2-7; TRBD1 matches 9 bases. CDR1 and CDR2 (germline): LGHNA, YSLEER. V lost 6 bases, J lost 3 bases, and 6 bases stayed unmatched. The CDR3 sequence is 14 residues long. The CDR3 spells CASSPGQGNYEQYF. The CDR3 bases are TGCGCCAGCAGTCCAGGACAGGGGAACTACGAGCAGTACTTC.

In nucleotides, the CDR3 is TGTGCCAGCAGCTTAGCGAGTGCTACCACAGATACGCAGTATTTT. Its protein is CASSLASATTDTQYF. The genes are TRBV7-2 and TRBJ2-3; no reliable D call. Trimming left V 0 bases short and J 2 bases short, with 9 bases between. Germline V gene sequence: CDR1 SGHTA, CDR2 FQGNSA. This CDR3 is built from 15 residues.

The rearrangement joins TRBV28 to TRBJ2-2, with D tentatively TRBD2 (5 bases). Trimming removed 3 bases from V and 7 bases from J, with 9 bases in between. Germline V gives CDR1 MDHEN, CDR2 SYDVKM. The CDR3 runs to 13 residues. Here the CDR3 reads CASSFEGYGELFF. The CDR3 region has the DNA TGTGCCAGCAGTTTTGAGGGTTACGGGGAGCTGTTTTTT.

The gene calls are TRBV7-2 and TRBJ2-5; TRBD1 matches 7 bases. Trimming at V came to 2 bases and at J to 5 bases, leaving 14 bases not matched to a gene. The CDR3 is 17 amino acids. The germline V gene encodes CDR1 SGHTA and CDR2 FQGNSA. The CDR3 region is CASSLYPAGGGEETQYF. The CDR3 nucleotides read TGTGCCAGCAGCTTATACCCCGCAGGGGGTGGCGAGGAGACCCAGTACTTC.

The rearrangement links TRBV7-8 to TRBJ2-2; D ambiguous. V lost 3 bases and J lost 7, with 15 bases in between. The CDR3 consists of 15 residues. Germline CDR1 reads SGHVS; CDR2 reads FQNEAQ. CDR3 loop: CASSFAASTNGELFF. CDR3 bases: TGTGCCAGCAGCTTTGCGGCTAGTACAAACGGGGAGCTGTTTTTT.

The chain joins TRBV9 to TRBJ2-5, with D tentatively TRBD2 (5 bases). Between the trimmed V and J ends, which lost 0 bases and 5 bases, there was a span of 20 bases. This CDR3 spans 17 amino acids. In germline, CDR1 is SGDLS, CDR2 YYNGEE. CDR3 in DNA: TGTGCCAGCAGCGTAGCCGGCCTAGCCCGTGGTTCGGAGACCCAGTACTTC. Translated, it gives CASSVAGLARGSETQYF.